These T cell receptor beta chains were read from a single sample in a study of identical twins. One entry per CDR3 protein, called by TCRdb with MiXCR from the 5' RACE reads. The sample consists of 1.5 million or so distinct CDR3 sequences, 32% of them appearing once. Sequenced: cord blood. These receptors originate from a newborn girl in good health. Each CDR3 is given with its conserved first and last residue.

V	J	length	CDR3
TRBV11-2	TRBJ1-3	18	CASSLRMDREPSGNTIYF
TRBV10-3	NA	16	CAISARELSSYNEQYF
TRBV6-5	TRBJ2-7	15	CASSYSIAASYEQYF
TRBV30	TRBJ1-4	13	CAWSRGLNEKLFF
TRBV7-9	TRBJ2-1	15	CASSAGTSGYSEQFF
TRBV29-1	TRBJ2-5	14	CSVDTGGRGETQYF
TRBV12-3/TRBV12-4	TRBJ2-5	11	CASGSGGEQYF
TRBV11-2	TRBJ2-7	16	CASSSTRGRPWDEQYF
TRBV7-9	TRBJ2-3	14	CASSPRGSQDTQYF
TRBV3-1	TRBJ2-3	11	CASSRRDRQYF
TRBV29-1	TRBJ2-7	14	CSVARTSGRYEQYF
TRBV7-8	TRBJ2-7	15	CASSLARTTSYEQYF
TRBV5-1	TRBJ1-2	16	CASSPTPNRAGDGYTF
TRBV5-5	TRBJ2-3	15	CASTLPGQSTDTQYF
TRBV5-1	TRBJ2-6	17	CASSPRAGSSGANVLTF